The subject of this entry is one T cell receptor beta chain. The assay was immunoSEQ multiplex PCR, and TCRdb's table has in-frame clones only and misses some. The sample has tens of thousands of clones, 95% to 97% seen once. Trimming removed 6 bases from V and 7 bases from J; junction bases left unmatched: 6. CDR3 length equals 15 residues. The germline V gene encodes CDR1 MNHNS and CDR2 SASEGT. This sample is drawn from a study of technical replicates of blood from a few donors. The chain links TRBV6-1 to TRBJ1-4; the match to TRBD1 covers 12 bases. The clonotype was recovered from a human donor in good health. Sequencing was carried out using T cells isolated from PBMCs. The CDR3 spells CASSGTGGGSEKLFF. DNA for the CDR3: TGTGCCAGCAGCGGGACAGGGGGCGGAAGTGAAAAACTGTTTTTT.